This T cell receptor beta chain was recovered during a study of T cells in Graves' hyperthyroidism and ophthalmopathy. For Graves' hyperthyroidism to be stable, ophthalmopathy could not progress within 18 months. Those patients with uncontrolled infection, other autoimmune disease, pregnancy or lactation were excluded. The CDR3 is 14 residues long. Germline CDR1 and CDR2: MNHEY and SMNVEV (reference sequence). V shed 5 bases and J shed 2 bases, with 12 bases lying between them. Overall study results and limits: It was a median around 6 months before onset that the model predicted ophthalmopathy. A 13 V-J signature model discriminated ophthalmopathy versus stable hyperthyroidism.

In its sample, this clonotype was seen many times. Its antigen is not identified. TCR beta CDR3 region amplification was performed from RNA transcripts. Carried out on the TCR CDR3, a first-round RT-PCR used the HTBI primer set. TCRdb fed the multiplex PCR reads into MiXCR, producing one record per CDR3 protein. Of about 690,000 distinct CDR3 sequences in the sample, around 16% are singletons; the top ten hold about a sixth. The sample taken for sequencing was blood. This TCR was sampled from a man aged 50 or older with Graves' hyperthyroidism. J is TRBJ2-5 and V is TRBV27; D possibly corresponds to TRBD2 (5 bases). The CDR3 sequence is CASSGLLEQETQYF. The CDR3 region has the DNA TGTGCCAGCAGTGGCCTACTAGAGCAAGAGACCCAGTACTTC.